There are many counts of the clone carrying this T cell receptor beta chain. This CDR3 spans 15 amino acids. From germline, CDR1 is SGHAT and CDR2 FQNNGV. V gave up 6 bases and J gave up 5 bases, with 20 bases separating them. This sample was taken from a study of early T cells in non-severe SARS-CoV-2 infection. Across the study: Sequencing was performed on bulk RNA from unsorted whole blood, leaving chains unpaired.

Molecules of cDNA were individually given unique molecular identifiers that were attached to them. TCRdb reanalysed the 5' RACE reads using MiXCR and keeps one entry per CDR3 protein. This sample carries about 80,000 distinct CDR3 sequences, 9.5% to 13% of them seen once, and the ten largest clones take 2.6%. This chain links TRBV11-2 with TRBJ2-7; D may be TRBD1 (6 bases). The sample taken for sequencing was whole blood. The TCR sequence derives from an adult who was a healthcare worker with PCR-confirmed SARS-CoV-2 infection or an uninfected control (not recorded which). This chain's CDR3 is CASSLSDSPVHEQYF. The CDR3, as DNA: TGTGCCAGCAGTTTGTCGGACAGTCCCGTCCACGAGCAGTACTTC.